A selection of T cell receptor beta chains follows, all from one sample in a study of blood T cell repertoires in COVID-19. Profiled with immunoSEQ multiplex PCR; TCRdb holds only in-frame clones, not every one. Of about 150,000 clones listed, about four fifths are singletons. The sample taken for sequencing was peripheral blood. These receptors all stem from a man aged 55-75 years with acute or convalescent COVID-19. CDR3s include the opening cysteine and the closing phenylalanine or tryptophan. A D gene is named only where the DNA matches it firmly. Where a row states a size, it is once, few, many or the class of an expanded clone; other rows omit it.

clone_size j_call v_call d_call cdr3_nt cdr3_aa
few TRBJ1-3 TRBV19 - TGTGCCAGTAGTATAATCCTTCGGAGCTCTGGAAACACCATATATTTT CASSIILRSSGNTIYF
- TRBJ1-3 TRBV27 - TGTGCCAGCAGTTACGGGACACCCATCTCTGGAAACACCATATATTTT CASSYGTPISGNTIYF
few TRBJ1-1 TRBV28 TRBD1 TGTGCCAGCAGCCCTCAGACAGGGAGGACTGAAGCTTTCTTT CASSPQTGRTEAFF
- TRBJ1-3 TRBV2 TRBD1 TGTGCCAGCAGTATCCCACAGGGGAATGCTGGAAACACCATATATTTT CASSIPQGNAGNTIYF
- TRBJ2-5 TRBV6-6 TRBD1 TGTGCCAGCAAGGAATGGGGACAGGAGACCCAGTACTTC CASKEWGQETQYF
- TRBJ2-7 TRBV5-1 - TGCGCCAGCAGCCTGGGAGGACAGTCATTGGGCAACGAGCAGTACTTC CASSLGGQSLGNEQYF
once TRBJ2-7 TRBV5-1 TRBD2 TGCGCCAGCATGGTGGGCGGGGGTTCCTACGAGCAGTACTTC CASMVGGGSYEQYF
- TRBJ2-3 TRBV7-9 TRBD2 TGTGCCAGCAGCTTGACTGGGACTAGCGTTTCGGATACGCAGTATTTT CASSLTGTSVSDTQYF
- TRBJ1-2 TRBV7-9 - TGTGCCAGCAGCTTAGACGGAGCCTCCTATGGCTACACCTTC CASSLDGASYGYTF
- TRBJ1-1 TRBV7-3 TRBD1 TGTGCCAGCAGCCCTGGGACAGGGGGCGAAGCTTTCTTT CASSPGTGGEAFF
- TRBJ1-6 TRBV5-4 - TGTGCCAGCAGCTTCGGGGGGCCGCCCCTCCACTTT CASSFGGPPLHF
- TRBJ2-2 TRBV9 - TGTGCCAGCAGCCCCTATGCGAGCGGAATCACCGGGGAGCTGTTTTTT CASSPYASGITGELFF
- TRBJ2-5 TRBV12-3/TRBV12-4 - TGTGCCAGCAGTTTCAGGGGAGGGGAGACCCAGTACTTC CASSFRGGETQYF
- TRBJ1-2 TRBV7-2 - TGTGCCAGCAGCCCGAGGACACCCGGCGGCTACACCTTC CASSPRTPGGYTF
once TRBJ2-7 TRBV2 TRBD2 TGTGCCAGCAGAGGCCGGGGGGAATACGAGCAGTACTTC CASRGRGEYEQYF
- TRBJ1-2 TRBV4-1 TRBD1 TGCGCCAGCAGCCAATCCTCTCTAGGCCAGGGACAGGGCTATGGCTACACCTTC CASSQSSLGQGQGYGYTF
many TRBJ1-6 TRBV9 TRBD1 TGTGCCAGCAGCTCCCGGGACAGAGATTCACCCCTCCACTTT CASSSRDRDSPLHF
once TRBJ2-1 TRBV5-5 TRBD2 TGTGCCAGCAGCGCCGGGGGGGTTCCTTTATACAATGAGCAGTTCTTC CASSAGGVPLYNEQFF
few TRBJ1-2 TRBV7-2 - TGTGCCAGCAGCTTGGGAGGGAACCATGGCTACACCTTC CASSLGGNHGYTF
- TRBJ2-7 TRBV7-2 - TGTGCCAGCAGCTTGGACACGATCTACGAGCAGTACTTC CASSLDTIYEQYF
few TRBJ1-2 TRBV4-2 - TGTGCCAGCAGCCGGGCGGGGGGGGCGGATGGCTACACCTTC CASSRAGGADGYTF
- TRBJ2-7 TRBV6-6 TRBD2 TGTGCCAGCAGTTACGGACTAGCATCCTACGAGCAGTACTTC CASSYGLASYEQYF
once TRBJ2-6 TRBV19 - TGTGCCAGTAGTATCGGATGGGGGCTCTCTGGGGCCAACGTCCTGACTTTC CASSIGWGLSGANVLTF
- TRBJ2-2 TRBV15 - TGTGCCACCAGCAGAACTAGTCCTACCGGGGAGCTGTTTTTT CATSRTSPTGELFF
- TRBJ1-4 TRBV30 TRBD1 TGTGCCTGGAGTGTCAGGGGGCCTGATCAACTACATGAAAAACTGTTTTTT CAWSVRGPDQLHEKLFF
- TRBJ2-5 TRBV7-6 TRBD2 TGTGCCAGCAGCTTAGGACTAGCGGGAGGAGGAGTGAAAACCCAGTACTTC CASSLGLAGGGVKTQYF
few TRBJ1-2 TRBV7-8 - TGTGCCAGCAGCCCAACCCAGGGAAAGTCACGGTATGGCTACACCTTC CASSPTQGKSRYGYTF
- TRBJ1-4 TRBV6-6 - TGTGCCAGCAGCCTCCTTAAGGGAGGGTTTAATGAAAAACTGTTTTTT CASSLLKGGFNEKLFF
- TRBJ1-4 TRBV13 - TGTGCCAGCAGGCGGGGGGGCGCCTATGAAAAACTGTTTTTT CASRRGGAYEKLFF
few TRBJ1-1 TRBV12-5 TRBD1 TGTGCTAGTGGTTTGGTAATCGGAGGGGGCAGGGGGGCTTTCTTT CASGLVIGGGRGAFF
few TRBJ1-1 TRBV5-1 TRBD1 TGCGCCAGCAGCCCTACTTTGGACAGGGTGGTCACTGAAGCTTTCTTT CASSPTLDRVVTEAFF
- TRBJ1-1 TRBV4-2 - TGTGCCAGCAGCCAAGATAAAGTCGGGGGAACTGAAGCTTTCTTT CASSQDKVGGTEAFF
- TRBJ2-2 TRBV5-1 TRBD2 TGCGCCAGCAGCTTCCGACTAGCGGGAGGAGTGGGCACCGGGGAGCTGTTTTTT CASSFRLAGGVGTGELFF
- TRBJ2-7 TRBV2 TRBD1 TGTGCCAGCAGGGCTTGGGGACAGGGGGCCTACGAGCAGTACTTC CASRAWGQGAYEQYF
- TRBJ2-3 TRBV15 - TGTGCCACCAGCAGGGGCCAGAGTTATACGCAGTATTTT CATSRGQSYTQYF
- TRBJ1-4 TRBV15 - TGTGCCACCAGCAGAGATAGAGCGATTAATGAAAAACTGTTTTTT CATSRDRAINEKLFF
- TRBJ1-1 TRBV10-3 - TGTGCCATCAGCCAGGGGAACACTGAAGCTTTCTTT CAISQGNTEAFF
- TRBJ1-5 TRBV18 TRBD1 TGTGCCAGCTCACCAGGGACAGGGGGCGTATGGGAAAGCAATCAGCCCCAGCATTTT CASSPGTGGVWESNQPQHF
- TRBJ2-1 TRBV3-1/TRBV3-2 - TGTGCCAGCCTACCAGGATGCCGAAGGAAGAATGAGCAGTTCTTC CASLPGCRRKNEQFF
- TRBJ2-3 TRBV19 TRBD2 TGTGCCAGTAGTAGGCGGCTAGCGGGGCGAGATACGCAGTATTTT CASSRRLAGRDTQYF
few TRBJ2-1 TRBV5-1 TRBD2 TGCGCCAGCAGCCCTAGCGGGTCCACAGGTGAGCAGTTCTTC CASSPSGSTGEQFF
- TRBJ1-1 TRBV4-2 TRBD1 TGTGCCAGCAGCCAAGTATACAGGGGTGACACTGAAGCTTTCTTT CASSQVYRGDTEAFF
- TRBJ1-2 TRBV7-2 TRBD1 TGTGCCAGCAGCAACCGACAGGGGGCATTCTATGGCTACACCTTC CASSNRQGAFYGYTF
- TRBJ2-3 TRBV6-5 - TGTGCCAGCAGATCCCCTACGCTAAGCACAGATACGCAGTATTTT CASRSPTLSTDTQYF
once TRBJ1-2 TRBV7-9 - TGTGCCAGCACCCAGGGGTTTTATGGCTACACCTTC CASTQGFYGYTF
- TRBJ1-1 TRBV6-2/TRBV6-3 TRBD1 TGTGCCAGCAGCCTCGGGACAGCTGAAGCTTTCTTT CASSLGTAEAFF
once TRBJ2-5 TRBV6-6 TRBD1 TGTGCCAGCAGTTACGGGGACAGGGGAGAGACCCAGTACTTC CASSYGDRGETQYF
- TRBJ2-7 TRBV7-2 - TGTGCCAGCAGCTTTCAAACGGGACTGTCCTACGAGCAGTACTTC CASSFQTGLSYEQYF
- TRBJ1-2 TRBV5-4 TRBD1 TGTGCCAGCAGCTCCCCCGGACAGGCCTCTAACTATGGCTACACCTTC CASSSPGQASNYGYTF
- TRBJ2-7 TRBV2 TRBD2 TGTGCCAGCAAGGTCGGCGGGAGCTCCTACGAGCAGTACTTC CASKVGGSSYEQYF
- TRBJ2-7 TRBV9 TRBD2 TGTGCCAGCAGCGGGGGGCCCGGGACTAGCGGAATCTACGAGCAGTACTTC CASSGGPGTSGIYEQYF
- TRBJ2-5 TRBV5-5 TRBD2 TGTGCCAGCAGCTTGATCGTCGGACTAGCGGGAGTTGTCGTGACCCAGTACTTC CASSLIVGLAGVVVTQYF
- TRBJ2-3 TRBV6-5 - TGTGCCAGCAGTTACTCGGCGGGCGATACGCAGTATTTT CASSYSAGDTQYF
once TRBJ2-7 TRBV27 TRBD2 TGTGCCAGCAAAACCTCCGGGACTAGCGGACCCTACGAGCAGTACTTC CASKTSGTSGPYEQYF
- TRBJ1-3 TRBV7-2 - TGTGCCAGCAGCCCCGGCGGGGTTTCAGGAAACACCATATATTTT CASSPGGVSGNTIYF
- TRBJ2-1 TRBV10-1 TRBD2 TGCGCCAGCAGTGAGTCGGCACTAGCGGGAGTTCGCGAAAATGAGCAGTTCTTC CASSESALAGVRENEQFF
- TRBJ1-3 TRBV5-5 - TGTGCCAGCAGTATCTCAGGGGTAAACTCTGGAAACACCATATATTTT CASSISGVNSGNTIYF